These 2 T cell receptor beta chains originate from one sample sequenced in a study of blood T cell repertoires in COVID-19. Profiled with immunoSEQ multiplex PCR; TCRdb holds only in-frame clones, not every one. The table includes 140,000 to 150,000 clones, about 88% detected once. Specimen: peripheral blood. The receptors shown here come from a human donor with COVID-19, enrolled during active disease. The donor label of this sample is uncertain.

The chain combines TRBV6-4 with TRBJ2-3; 12 nucleotides line up with TRBD2. Germline assignment: CDR1 MRHNA and CDR2 SNTAGT. Unmatched junction bases numbered 1, after V lost 3 bases and J lost 6 bases. The CDR3 extends over 14 amino acids. In DNA, the CDR3 is TGTGCCAGCAGTGAAGGACTAGCGGGGGATACGCAGTATTTT. As protein: CASSEGLAGDTQYF.

The gene calls are TRBV5-4 and TRBJ1-2; weak D call: TRBD1 (5 bases). The CDR3 has 15 amino acids. V was cut by 2 bases and J by 7 bases, with 18 bases left in between. Germline assignment: CDR1 SGHNT and CDR2 YYREEE (reference sequence). The CDR3 reads CASSFYGTSGGGYTF. The CDR3 nucleotides are TGTGCCAGCAGCTTTTACGGGACCTCGGGAGGTGGCTACACCTTC.